Following are 28 T cell receptor beta chains from one sample sequenced in a study of post-analysis software for immune sequencing data. Unique molecular identifiers were carried by the TCR beta cDNA libraries. Using its own MiXCR run on the PCR reads, TCRdb lists one record per CDR3 protein. The sample gives hundreds of thousands of distinct CDR3 sequences, approximately 53% of which show up once; 4.6% is in the top ten. Findings of the study overall: Five or six TRBV segments were significantly more frequent in patients than in controls. TRBV5-6, TRBV5-1 and TRBV20-1 were among these segments.

Antigens of these TCRs are unknown. The sequenced sample consisted of blood. These receptors all stem from a girl between 10 and 17 years old with multiple sclerosis.

This clonotype was seen a handful of times. The genes are TRBV11-2 and TRBJ2-7; 7 nucleotides agree with TRBD2. From germline, CDR1 is SGHAT and CDR2 FQNNGV. This CDR3 is built from 16 residues. The junction had 6 bases not matched to a gene; V was cut back by 0 bases and J by 1 base. For the CDR3, the DNA is TGTGCCAGCAGCTTAGATGGAGGGACTATTTCCTACGAGCAGTACTTC. This encodes CASSLDGGTISYEQYF.

V and J are TRBV2 and TRBJ2-7; 15 bases agree with TRBD2. The CDR3 contains 19 residues. Trimming cost V 7 bases and J 3 bases; bases outside gene matches: 16. Germline V gene data show CDR1 as SNHLY and CDR2 as FYNNEI. The CDR3 DNA sequence: TGTGCCAGCATGAGCGTTCCGGGACTAGCGGGAGGAGATCGCTACGAGCAGTACTTC. Translation gives CASMSVPGLAGGDRYEQYF.

This clonotype came up once. The rearrangement uses TRBV20-1 and TRBJ2-7; D is possibly TRBD1 or TRBD2 (5 bases each). CDR3 size: 13 residues. Trimming cost V 4 bases and J 3 bases, with 13 bases left between them. CDR1 is DFQATT, CDR2 SNEGSKA, per germline (reference sequence). The CDR3 sequence: CSANRDGLYEQYF. Written as DNA, the CDR3 is TGCAGTGCTAACCGGGACGGACTCTACGAGCAGTACTTC.

The chain combines TRBV10-3 with TRBJ2-7, with 11 nucleotides matching TRBD2. V lost 4 bases, J lost 4 bases, and 3 bases stayed unmatched. The germline V gene has CDR1 ENHRY and CDR2 SYGVKD. This CDR3 is 14 amino acids long. As DNA, the CDR3 is TGTGCCATCAGTGCGGGACTAGCGGATTACGAGCAGTACTTC. Protein sequence: CAISAGLADYEQYF.

The chain couples TRBV20-1 to TRBJ2-7; 10 bases line up with TRBD2. The ends lost 6 bases at V and 2 bases at J; junction bases unmatched: 13. This CDR3 is 16 amino acids long. CDR1 DFQATT and CDR2 SNEGSKA come from the germline V gene (reference sequence). The CDR3 loop is CSAIGLVGTSAYEQYF. The CDR3 nucleotides are TGCAGTGCGATTGGACTTGTGGGGACTAGCGCCTACGAGCAGTACTTC.

The chain employs TRBV12-5 and TRBJ1-2; D gene uncertain. The germline gives CDR1 LGHNT, CDR2 FRNRAP. The CDR3 spans 14 residues. Trimming shortened V by 5 bases and J by 6 bases, and 16 bases separated the two germline ends. CDR3 region: CASGPSNGIDGYTF. For the CDR3, the DNA is TGTGCTAGTGGTCCCAGTAACGGGATAGATGGCTACACCTTC. The full variable domain, in which reference TRBV12-5 and TRBJ1-2 provide the parts outside the CDR3, is DARVTQTPRHKVTEMGQEVTMRCQPILGHNTVFWYRQTMMQGLELLAYFRNRAPLDDSGMPKDRFSAEMPDATLATLKIQPSEPRDSAVYFCASGPSNGIDGYTFGSGTRLTVV.

This chain links TRBV7-3 with TRBJ2-3; D call uncertain. Germline CDR1 is SGHTA and CDR2 is FQGTGA. V lost 2 bases to trimming and J lost 4 bases, with 16 bases between them. There are 16 residues in the CDR3. CDR3 loop: CASSLLGSLPADTQYF. CDR3 nucleotide sequence: TGTGCCAGCAGCTTACTAGGTAGCCTTCCCGCAGATACGCAGTATTTT.

As concerns this clonotype: Mismatch with germline at one junction end may stem from a read error. The V gene is TRBV24-1, the J gene TRBJ1-5; no firm D call. The germline CDR1 and CDR2 sequences are KGHDR and SFDVKD. The CDR3 runs to 18 residues. In DNA form, the CDR3 reads TGTGCCACCAGAAGACACGAATCAATTGACCATAGCAATCAGCCCCGGCATTTT. Residues: CATRRHESIDHSNQPRHF.

This clonotype occurred a few times. The genes are TRBV20-1 and TRBJ2-3; no definite D call. CDR3 length: 13 residues. The V gene lost 3 bases and the J gene lost 0 bases, with 7 bases spanning the gap. Germline V gene data show CDR1 as DFQATT and CDR2 as SNEGSKA (reference sequence). The CDR3 nucleotides are TGCAGTGCTAGGCTATCGAGCACAGATACGCAGTATTTT. The encoded protein is CSARLSSTDTQYF.

The rearrangement uses TRBV5-4 and TRBJ2-5; no firm D call. Deletions cut 4 bases from V and 2 bases from J, with 12 bases between. The germline CDR1 and CDR2 sequences are SGHNT and YYREEE (reference sequence). The CDR3 consists of 14 residues. The CDR3 DNA follows: TGTGCCAGCAGCCCGCGGCACATTCAAGAGACCCAGTACTTC. Translation gives CASSPRHIQETQYF.

The gene calls are TRBV6-4 and TRBJ2-1; 8 nucleotides match TRBD1. J gave up 5 bases and V 0 bases, and 6 bases lay outside the gene matches. Per germline, CDR1 MRHNA and CDR2 SNTAGT. This CDR3 is 16 amino acids long. The CDR3 reads CASSDSSRGLDNEQFF. The CDR3 DNA reads TGTGCCAGCAGTGACTCTTCCAGGGGGCTGGACAATGAGCAGTTCTTC.

This clonotype appeared a single time. The V and J genes are TRBV18 and TRBJ1-6; 9 bases map to TRBD1. This CDR3 is 14 amino acids long. Germline V lookup: CDR1 KGHSH, CDR2 LQKENI. With 2 bases clipped from V and 8 bases from J, the junction kept 1 base outside the gene matches. The CDR3 is CASSPRTGDSPLHF. CDR3 DNA sequence: TGTGCCAGCTCACCAAGGACAGGGGATTCACCCCTCCACTTT.

This clonotype occurred once. The J gene is TRBJ2-1, the V gene TRBV20-1; 13 nucleotides align to TRBD2. The CDR3 loop spans 13 amino acids. The trim removed 6 bases at V and 9 bases at J, leaving 5 bases unmatched. Germline V lookup: CDR1 DFQATT, CDR2 SNEGSKA (reference sequence). The CDR3 nucleotides read TGCAGTGCCCTACTAGCGGGAGGGCTTGAGCAGTTCTTC. Protein product: CSALLAGGLEQFF.

The chain employs TRBV9 and TRBJ2-4; 9 nucleotides match TRBD1. The J call may be faulty, since TRBJ2-7 better matches the DNA end. This CDR3 is 15 amino acids long. In germline, CDR1 is SGDLS, CDR2 YYNGEE. CDR3 in DNA: TGTGCCAGCAGCGTAGAGACGGGACAGGGCATCGAGCAGTACTTC. Its protein product is CASSVETGQGIEQYF.

The V and J genes are TRBV7-2 and TRBJ2-7; tentative D call: TRBD2 (6 bases). This CDR3 spans 14 amino acids. CDR1 is SGHTA, CDR2 FQGNSA, per germline. Trimming took off 5 bases at V and 3 bases at J, with 14 bases between the two ends. The CDR3 here is CASSPGRGIYEQYF. The CDR3 bases are TGTGCCAGCAGCCCCGGCCGGGGGATCTACGAGCAGTACTTC.

The chain employs TRBV20-1 and TRBJ2-7, with D hard to call. Trimming cost V 3 bases and J 2 bases, with 14 bases left between them. The V gene's germline CDR1 is DFQATT and CDR2 SNEGSKA (reference sequence). The CDR3 contains 14 residues. The CDR3 region is CSARVQAQPYEQYF. The CDR3 coding sequence is TGCAGTGCTAGGGTCCAGGCACAACCCTACGAGCAGTACTTC.

J is TRBJ2-7 and V is TRBV5-1; TRBD2 is a possible D gene (6 bases). The CDR3 consists of 17 residues. Germline V gives CDR1 SGHRS, CDR2 YFSETQ. Between the trimmed V and J ends, which lost 0 bases and 3 bases, there was a span of 19 bases. In DNA, the CDR3 is TGCGCCAGCAGCTTGGCCCAGTGGAACGGGGGACGCTACGAGCAGTACTTC. Its protein product is CASSLAQWNGGRYEQYF.

This clonotype was observed a handful of times. J is TRBJ2-1 and V is TRBV20-1, with D possibly TRBD1 on 6 matching bases. CDR1 is DFQATT, CDR2 SNEGSKA, per germline (reference sequence). The CDR3 is 14 amino acids. V lost 3 bases and J 8 bases, leaving 17 bases between the germline ends. The CDR3 here is CSASTVLGADEQFF. The DNA for the CDR3 is TGCAGTGCTAGCACGGTCTTGGGGGCTGATGAGCAGTTCTTC.

The chain couples TRBV11-2 to TRBJ1-1; TRBD1 aligns across 7 bases. The CDR3 contains 17 residues. Germline values: CDR1 SGHAT, CDR2 FQNNGV. Losses at the gene ends were 4 bases for V and 0 bases for J; bases not matched to a gene: 11. The CDR3 bases are TGTGCCAGCAGCTCACCCCCGCCCGGGACAGTGAACACTGAAGCTTTCTTT. The encoded protein is CASSSPPPGTVNTEAFF.

The rearrangement links TRBV20-1 to TRBJ2-7; TRBD1 is a possible D gene (5 bases). The V and J ends lost 3 bases and 0 bases respectively, with 15 bases between them. The germline V gene has CDR1 DFQATT and CDR2 SNEGSKA (reference sequence). This CDR3 region has 15 residues. The CDR3, as DNA: TGCAGTGCTAGCCTCCCCTGGACACCCTCCTACGAGCAGTACTTC. It yields the protein CSASLPWTPSYEQYF.

The V call is TRBV5-4, the J call TRBJ2-2; 13 bases line up with TRBD2. Unmatched junction bases numbered 11, after V lost 5 bases and J lost 4 bases. The CDR3 spans 18 residues. Germline values: CDR1 SGHNT, CDR2 YYREEE (reference sequence). Here the CDR3 reads CASRGLAGNRGGTGELFF. CDR3 coding DNA: TGTGCCAGCAGGGGACTAGCGGGGAACCGAGGGGGCACCGGGGAGCTGTTTTTT.

In this sample, this clonotype turned up a few times. The CDR3 DNA reads as TGTGCCAGCAGCTTAACACCTTCTTACGAGCAGTACTTC. Translation: CASSLTPSYEQYF. The chain joins TRBV7-3 to TRBJ2-7, with no clear D. This CDR3 has 13 amino acids. V lost 0 bases and J lost 4, with 7 bases in between. Germline V gene lookup returns CDR1 SGHTA and CDR2 FQGTGA. The full variable domain, in which reference TRBV7-3 and TRBJ2-7 provide the parts outside the CDR3, is GAGVSQTPSNKVTEKGKYVELRCDPISGHTALYWYRQSLGQGPEFLIYFQGTGAADDSGLPNDRFFAVRPEGSVSTLKIQRTERGDSAVYLCASSLTPSYEQYFGPGTRLTVT.

V is TRBV20-1 and J is TRBJ2-5; no definite D call. The V end was cut by 3 bases, the J end by 3 bases, with 5 bases between. The CDR3 sequence is 11 residues long. Germline CDR1 and CDR2: DFQATT and SNEGSKA (reference sequence). CDR3 sequence (DNA): TGCAGTGCTAGTCGAAAAGAGACCCAGTACTTC. As protein: CSASRKETQYF.

The chain is built from TRBV20-1 and TRBJ2-5; TRBD1 matches at 12 bases. Germline CDR1 DFQATT, CDR2 SNEGSKA (reference sequence). This CDR3 is built from 13 residues. Trimming removed 7 bases from V and 6 bases from J; junction bases left unmatched: 6. In DNA, the CDR3 is TGCAGTGTAGGGACAGGGGGCACGAAGACCCAGTACTTC. Protein: CSVGTGGTKTQYF.

This chain uses TRBV7-6 with TRBJ2-3, with TRBD2 matching 10 bases. CDR3 length: 16 residues. V gave up 5 bases and J gave up 4 bases; unmatched junction bases: 9. Per germline, CDR1 SGHVS and CDR2 FNYEAQ. The CDR3 bases are TGTGCCAGCAGCAGGGGGCTAGCGGGAGTCCCAGATACGCAGTATTTT. Residues: CASSRGLAGVPDTQYF.

J is TRBJ2-1 and V is TRBV7-7; D uncertain. CDR3 size: 14 residues. V gave up 5 bases and J gave up 9 bases, with 17 bases separating them. Looked up from germline, CDR1 is SSHAT and CDR2 is FNYEAQ (reference sequence). The DNA of the CDR3 is TGTGCCAGCAGCCCGGGCATCTCTTCGGGTGAGCAGTTCTTC. This codes for CASSPGISSGEQFF.

This clonotype has just a few counts. Here the CDR3 DNA reads TGTGCCAGCAGCCAAGAGTCCGGGACAGGGGTCGGCTACACCTTC. Amino acid sequence: CASSQESGTGVGYTF. The chain uses TRBV3-1 and TRBJ1-2; TRBD1 matches at 10 bases. The CDR3 spans 15 residues. Germline V gene data show CDR1 as LGHDT and CDR2 as YNNKEL (reference sequence). V shed 0 bases, J shed 8 bases, and the junction held 6 bases outside the gene matches.

The V call is TRBV7-3, the J call TRBJ1-2; 7 bases agree with TRBD1. Germline CDR1 reads SGHTA; CDR2 reads FQGTGA. Unmatched junction bases numbered 9, after V lost 3 bases and J lost 8 bases. The CDR3 loop spans 14 amino acids. The CDR3 sequence: CASSFVRAGGGYTF. The CDR3 DNA is TGTGCCAGCAGCTTTGTGAGAGCAGGGGGAGGCTACACCTTC.